The 16 T cell receptor beta chains below were found in one sample sequenced in a study of T-cell memory formation after mild COVID-19. TCRdb reprocessed the 5' RACE reads via MiXCR and lists one record per CDR3 protein. The sample lists roughly 410,000 distinct CDR3 sequences, more than 20% occurring once. Specimen: PBMCs or a T cell subset sorted from them (not recorded which). The receptors stem from an adult woman who had mild COVID-19 (a few samples of this study predate the infection). Cell type and time point are not known.

This clonotype turned up a few times. The chain couples TRBV7-9 to TRBJ1-2; D might be TRBD1 (5 bases). V was shortened by 4 bases and J by 5 bases, with 17 bases between the two germline ends. This CDR3 is 15 amino acids long. The germline V gene has CDR1 SEHNR and CDR2 FQNEAQ (reference sequence). The CDR3 spells CASSSGTTFPYGYTF. CDR3 sequence (DNA): TGTGCCAGCAGCTCCGGGACCACGTTTCCATATGGCTACACCTTC.

The chain recombines TRBV5-1 with TRBJ2-5; 7 bases align to TRBD1. This CDR3 region has 16 residues. Germline assignment: CDR1 SGHRS and CDR2 YFSETQ. J was trimmed by 1 base and V by 5 bases; bases with no gene match: 11. CDR3 bases: TGCGCCAGCAGTCTGGGGGACAGTGTCCTCCAAGAGACCCAGTACTTC. Translated, it gives CASSLGDSVLQETQYF. Looking up the rest from reference TRBV5-1 and TRBJ2-5 gives the full variable domain: KAGVTQTPRYLIKTRGQQVTLSCSPISGHRSVSWYQQTPGQGLQFLFEYFSETQRNKGNFPGRFSGRQFSNSRSEMNVSTLELGDSALYLCASSLGDSVLQETQYFGPGTRLLVL.

This chain links TRBV14 with TRBJ1-2, with D possibly matching TRBD1 (6 bases). Trimming stripped 5 bases from V and 4 bases from J, with 14 bases between. The CDR3 totals 14 residues. CDR1 is SGHDN and CDR2 is FVKESK in the germline V gene. CDR3 in amino acids: CASSETGTSYGYTF. In DNA, the CDR3 is TGTGCCAGCAGCGAGACCGGGACAAGCTATGGCTACACCTTC.

The rearrangement joins TRBV5-6 to TRBJ2-6, with no clear D. The CDR3 has 16 residues. Trimming cost V 2 bases and J 0 bases, with 9 bases left between them. The germline V gene has CDR1 SGHDT and CDR2 YYEEEE. The CDR3 spells CASSFQLLSGANVLTF. DNA of the CDR3: TGTGCCAGCAGCTTTCAACTGCTCTCTGGGGCCAACGTCCTGACTTTC.

CDR3 nucleotides: TGCAGTGCTGGGACAGGGGGAGAGACCCAGTACTTC. Its translation: CSAGTGGETQYF. The chain carries TRBV20-1 and TRBJ2-5; 11 bases line up with TRBD1. Germline V gene lookup returns CDR1 DFQATT and CDR2 SNEGSKA (reference sequence). Unmatched junction bases numbered 0, after V lost 5 bases and J lost 4 bases. This CDR3 contains 12 residues.

The chain links TRBV7-6 to TRBJ2-7, with 10 bases fitting TRBD1. The CDR3 spans 15 residues. Germline V CDR1 and CDR2: SGHVS, FNYEAQ. V lost 5 bases and J lost 3; bases outside the gene matches: 7. This CDR3 is CASSDGTGVNYEQYF. The DNA for the CDR3 is TGTGCCAGCAGCGACGGGACAGGGGTTAACTACGAGCAGTACTTC. The complete variable domain, with remaining parts taken from reference TRBV7-6 and TRBJ2-7, reads GAGVSQSPRYKVTKRGQDVALRCDPISGHVSLYWYRQALGQGPEFLTYFNYEAQQDKSGLPNDRFSAERPEGSISTLTIQRTEQRDSAMYRCASSDGTGVNYEQYFGPGTRLTVT.

A few counts support this clonotype. The rearrangement joins TRBV3-1 to TRBJ2-2; D unclear. The V and J ends lost 4 bases and 4 bases respectively, with 13 bases between them. The length of the CDR3 is 15 residues. The germline V gene has CDR1 LGHDT and CDR2 YNNKEL (reference sequence). The CDR3 DNA is TGTGCCAGCAGCCCAAAGTACCGGTCCACCGGGGAGCTGTTTTTT. It encodes CASSPKYRSTGELFF.

This sequence joins TRBV2 and TRBJ1-4, with a possible D match to TRBD1 (6 bases). Germline CDR1 SNHLY, CDR2 FYNNEI. V was pared by 5 bases and J by 8 bases, with 15 bases between. The CDR3 covers 14 residues. The CDR3 bases are TGTGCCAGCAGTCGGACAGAATTAAGGGAAAAACTGTTTTTT. Amino acids: CASSRTELREKLFF.

This chain links TRBV7-6 with TRBJ2-2; either TRBD1 or TRBD2 may supply D (5 bases each). The germline CDR1 and CDR2 sequences are SGHVS and FNYEAQ. Trimming shortened V by 0 bases and J by 1 base, and 9 bases separated the two germline ends. The CDR3 has 16 residues. The CDR3 DNA follows: TGTGCCAGCAGCTTAGCGGGGACGTTGAACACCGGGGAGCTGTTTTTT. It is translated as CASSLAGTLNTGELFF.

This clonotype was detected a few times. The CDR3 DNA reads as TGCAGCGTTTTCGTGCCAGGGAGGTCCGAGCAGTTCTTC. Its protein is CSVFVPGRSEQFF. The chain joins TRBV29-1 to TRBJ2-1; possibly TRBD2 for D (6 bases). CDR3 length: 13 amino acids. Trimming left V 5 bases short and J 10 bases short, with 18 bases between. Germline V CDR1 and CDR2: SQVTM, ANQGSEA.

This clonotype was counted between two and nine times. The chain couples TRBV24-1 to TRBJ2-7; TRBD2 is a possible D gene (5 bases). V dropped 2 bases and J dropped 2 bases, with 12 bases sitting between them. Germline V gene lookup returns CDR1 KGHDR and CDR2 SFDVKD. There are 15 residues in the CDR3. CDR3 region: CATSDSYGLAYEQYF. The CDR3 DNA is TGTGCCACCAGTGATTCGTATGGACTTGCCTACGAGCAGTACTTC.

This clonotype was counted a few times. The V call is TRBV7-2, the J call TRBJ2-7; TRBD2 matches at 9 bases. The germline V gene has CDR1 SGHTA and CDR2 FQGNSA. After removal of 7 bases from V and 2 bases from J, the junction contained 9 bases not matched to a gene. The CDR3 sequence is 15 residues long. The CDR3, as DNA: TGTGCCAGCACCACAGCGGCTAGCGGGACCTACGAGCAGTACTTC. Its protein product is CASTTAASGTYEQYF.

This chain links TRBV5-4 with TRBJ2-3; 12 bases fit TRBD2. The CDR3 spans 16 residues. The V gene's germline CDR1 is SGHNT and CDR2 YYREEE (reference sequence). Trimming at V came to 4 bases and at J to 5 bases, leaving 8 bases not matched to a gene. CDR3 loop: CASSAGLAGLGDTQYF. The CDR3 DNA sequence: TGTGCCAGCAGCGCGGGACTAGCGGGCCTTGGAGATACGCAGTATTTT.

Here the CDR3 reads CASSYGTVYEQYF. The CDR3 nucleotides read TGTGCCAGCAGTTACGGGACAGTATACGAGCAGTACTTC. The V gene is TRBV6-5, the J gene TRBJ2-7, with TRBD1 matching over 7 bases. The CDR3 covers 13 residues. The V segment lost 2 bases and the J segment 4 bases; nucleotides outside the gene matches: 2. The germline V gene encodes CDR1 MNHEY and CDR2 SVGAGI.

The rearrangement uses TRBV20-1 and TRBJ2-3, with D perhaps TRBD1 or TRBD2 (5 bases each). The CDR3 totals 14 residues. Germline CDR1 DFQATT, CDR2 SNEGSKA (reference sequence). Trimming removed 6 bases at V and 0 bases at J, with 13 bases between. Here the CDR3 reads CSADPRDSTDTQYF. The CDR3, as DNA: TGCAGTGCCGACCCTAGGGACAGCACAGATACGCAGTATTTT.

The chain has TRBV30 and TRBJ1-5, with D uncertain. Trimming shortened V by 2 bases and J by 4 bases, and 9 bases separated the two germline ends. The CDR3 extends over 13 amino acids. Germline CDR1 reads GTSNPN; CDR2 reads SVGIG (reference sequence). The CDR3 spells CAWSIGGNQPQHF. The CDR3 DNA sequence: TGTGCCTGGAGTATAGGAGGGAATCAGCCCCAGCATTTT.